This TCR beta chain was recovered during a study of blood T cell repertoires in COVID-19. Overall study context: Material from acute and convalescent COVID-19 was sourced from the United States, Italy and Spain. From T cells, B-cell-depleted T cells, or PBMCs came the material, which was cDNA or gDNA.

This clone was counted once. Methods used by the authors: Reference gene primers were amplified, and this amplification served to estimate nucleated cell counts. TCRdb keeps only in-frame clones here, not all; method: immunoSEQ multiplex PCR. Clone size and V and J calls were adopted from that table, with D and trimming inferred from the DNA. The top ten hold about 2.5% of the sample, which has about 280,000 clones, approximately 81% seen once. This CDR3 region has 14 residues. Germline V CDR1 and CDR2: SQVTM, ANQGSEA. V shed 5 bases, J shed 4 bases, and the junction held 6 bases outside the gene matches.

The chain couples TRBV29-1 to TRBJ2-2; 8 bases align to TRBD2. The clonotype comes from a woman in her forties or fifties who had recovered from COVID-19. The sequenced material came from PBMCs or T cells enriched from blood (not recorded which). Written as DNA, the CDR3 is TGCAGCGTTAGGTCGGGGGGGCGCACCGGGGAGCTGTTTTTT. Translated: CSVRSGGRTGELFF.